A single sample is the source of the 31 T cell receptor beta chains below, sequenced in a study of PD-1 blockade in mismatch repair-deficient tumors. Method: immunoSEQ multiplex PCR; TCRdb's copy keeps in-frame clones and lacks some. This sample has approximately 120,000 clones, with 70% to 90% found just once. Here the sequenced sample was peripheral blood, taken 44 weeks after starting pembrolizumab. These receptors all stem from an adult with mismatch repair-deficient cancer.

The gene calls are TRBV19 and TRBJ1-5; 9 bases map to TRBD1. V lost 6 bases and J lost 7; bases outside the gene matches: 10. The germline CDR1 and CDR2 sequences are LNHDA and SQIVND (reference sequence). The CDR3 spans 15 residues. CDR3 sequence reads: CASSSSGTGSQPQHF. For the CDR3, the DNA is TGTGCCAGTAGCTCTTCCGGGACAGGGAGCCAGCCCCAGCATTTT.

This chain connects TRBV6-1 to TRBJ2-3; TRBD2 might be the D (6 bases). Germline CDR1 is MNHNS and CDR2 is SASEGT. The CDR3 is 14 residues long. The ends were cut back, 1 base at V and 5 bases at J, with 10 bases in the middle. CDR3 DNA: TGTGCCAGCAGTGAAGGGGTGGGAGGAGATACGCAGTATTTT. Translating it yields CASSEGVGGDTQYF.

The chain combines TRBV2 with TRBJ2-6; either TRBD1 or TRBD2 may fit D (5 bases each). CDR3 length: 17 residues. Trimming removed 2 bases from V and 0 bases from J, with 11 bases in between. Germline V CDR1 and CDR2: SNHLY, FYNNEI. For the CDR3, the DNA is TGTGCCAGCAGTGAATGGGGGTTCAGCTCTGGGGCCAACGTCCTGACTTTC. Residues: CASSEWGFSSGANVLTF. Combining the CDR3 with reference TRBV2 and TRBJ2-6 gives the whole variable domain EPEVTQTPSHQVTQMGQEVILRCVPISNHLYFYWYRQILGQKVEFLVSFYNNEISEKSEIFDDQFSVERPDGSNFTLKIRSTKLEDSAMYFCASSEWGFSSGANVLTFGAGSRLTVL.

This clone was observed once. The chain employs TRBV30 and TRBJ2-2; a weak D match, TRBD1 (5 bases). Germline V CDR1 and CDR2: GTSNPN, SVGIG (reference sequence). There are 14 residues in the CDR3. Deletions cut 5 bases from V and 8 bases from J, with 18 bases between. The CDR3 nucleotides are TGTGCCTGGTCTACGTATAGGGGCGGAGGGGAGCTGTTTTTT. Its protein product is CAWSTYRGGGELFF.

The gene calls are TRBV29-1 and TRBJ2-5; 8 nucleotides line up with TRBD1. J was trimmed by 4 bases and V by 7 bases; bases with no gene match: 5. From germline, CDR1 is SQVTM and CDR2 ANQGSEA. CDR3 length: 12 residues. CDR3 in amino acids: CSAAGGRETQYF. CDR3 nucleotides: TGCAGCGCCGCAGGGGGCAGAGAGACCCAGTACTTC.

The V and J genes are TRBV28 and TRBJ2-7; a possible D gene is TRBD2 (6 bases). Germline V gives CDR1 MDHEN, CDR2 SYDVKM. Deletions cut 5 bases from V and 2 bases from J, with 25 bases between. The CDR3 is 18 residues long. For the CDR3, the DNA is TGTGCCAGCAGTGTTCTCACCGCCGGGAGCCCTTACCCCTACGAGCAGTACTTC. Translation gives CASSVLTAGSPYPYEQYF.

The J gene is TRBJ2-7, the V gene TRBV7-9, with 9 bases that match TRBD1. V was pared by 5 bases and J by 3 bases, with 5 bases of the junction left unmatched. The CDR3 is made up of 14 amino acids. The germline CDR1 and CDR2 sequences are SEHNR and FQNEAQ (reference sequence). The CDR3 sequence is CASSPKDRGYEQYF. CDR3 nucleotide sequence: TGTGCCAGCAGCCCAAAGGACAGGGGCTACGAGCAGTACTTC.

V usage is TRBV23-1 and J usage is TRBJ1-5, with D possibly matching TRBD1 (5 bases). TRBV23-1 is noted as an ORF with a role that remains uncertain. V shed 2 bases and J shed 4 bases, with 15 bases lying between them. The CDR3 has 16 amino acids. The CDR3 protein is CASSQPTALLNQPQHF. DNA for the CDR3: TGCGCCAGCAGTCAACCGACAGCTCTCTTAAATCAGCCCCAGCATTTT.

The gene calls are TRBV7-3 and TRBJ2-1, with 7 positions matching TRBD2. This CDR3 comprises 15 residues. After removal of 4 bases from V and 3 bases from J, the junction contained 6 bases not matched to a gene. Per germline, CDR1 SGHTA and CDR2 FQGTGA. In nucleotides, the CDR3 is TGTGCCAGCAGCTCTGGGGCGGGAGTCTACAATGAGCAGTTCTTC. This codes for CASSSGAGVYNEQFF.

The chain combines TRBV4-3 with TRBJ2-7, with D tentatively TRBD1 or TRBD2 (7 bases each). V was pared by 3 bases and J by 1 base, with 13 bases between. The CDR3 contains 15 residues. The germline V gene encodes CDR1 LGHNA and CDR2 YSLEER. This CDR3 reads CASSHRQGGSYEQYF. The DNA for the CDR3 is TGCGCCAGCAGCCACAGACAGGGAGGGTCCTACGAGCAGTACTTC.

This CDR3 is CASSPLTVEETQYF. In nucleotides, the CDR3 is TGTGCCAGCAGCCCACTGACAGTCGAAGAGACCCAGTACTTC. This chain links TRBV11-1 with TRBJ2-5, with D perhaps matching TRBD1 (5 bases). Looked up from germline, CDR1 is SGHAT and CDR2 is FQDESV (reference sequence). There are 14 residues in the CDR3. Trimming took off 5 bases at V and 3 bases at J, with 13 bases between the two ends.

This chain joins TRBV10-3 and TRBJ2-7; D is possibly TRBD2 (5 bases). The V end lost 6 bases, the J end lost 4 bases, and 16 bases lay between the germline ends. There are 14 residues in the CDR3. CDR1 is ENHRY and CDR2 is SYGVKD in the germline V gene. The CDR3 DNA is TGTGCCATCAGGGAGACTAACCTCGCTTACGAGCAGTACTTC. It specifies CAIRETNLAYEQYF.

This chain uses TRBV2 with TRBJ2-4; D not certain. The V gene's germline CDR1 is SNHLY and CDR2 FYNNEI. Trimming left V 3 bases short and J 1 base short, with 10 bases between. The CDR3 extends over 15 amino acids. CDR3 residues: CASSDLAEAKNIQYF. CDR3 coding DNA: TGTGCCAGCAGTGATCTGGCGGAGGCCAAAAACATTCAGTACTTC.

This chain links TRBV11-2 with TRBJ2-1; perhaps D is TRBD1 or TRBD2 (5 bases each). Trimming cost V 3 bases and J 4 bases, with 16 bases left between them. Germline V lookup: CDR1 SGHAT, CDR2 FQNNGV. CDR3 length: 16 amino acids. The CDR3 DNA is TGTGCCAGCAGCTTCCCTGGGACGGGCCAGTACAATGAGCAGTTCTTC. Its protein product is CASSFPGTGQYNEQFF. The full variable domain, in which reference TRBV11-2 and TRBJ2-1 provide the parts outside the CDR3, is EAGVAQSPRYKIIEKRQSVAFWCNPISGHATLYWYQQILGQGPKLLIQFQNNGVVDDSQLPKDRFSAERLKGVDSTLKIQPAKLEDSAVYLCASSFPGTGQYNEQFFGPGTRLTVL.

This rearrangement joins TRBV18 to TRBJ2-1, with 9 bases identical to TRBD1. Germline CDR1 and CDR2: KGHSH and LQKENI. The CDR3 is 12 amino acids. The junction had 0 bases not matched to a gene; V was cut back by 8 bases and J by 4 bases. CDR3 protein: CASGTGYNEQFF. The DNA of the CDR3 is TGTGCCAGCGGGACAGGGTACAATGAGCAGTTCTTC.

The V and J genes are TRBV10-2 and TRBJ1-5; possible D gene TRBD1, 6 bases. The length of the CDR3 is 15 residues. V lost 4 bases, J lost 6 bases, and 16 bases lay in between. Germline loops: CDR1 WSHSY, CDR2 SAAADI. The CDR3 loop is CASSASQGMGQPQHF. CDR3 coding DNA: TGCGCCAGCAGTGCCTCACAGGGTATGGGTCAGCCCCAGCATTTT.

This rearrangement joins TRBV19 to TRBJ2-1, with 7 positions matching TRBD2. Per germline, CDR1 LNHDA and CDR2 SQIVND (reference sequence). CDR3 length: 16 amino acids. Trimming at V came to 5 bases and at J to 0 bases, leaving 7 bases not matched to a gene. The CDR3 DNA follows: TGTGCCAGTAGTCCACGAGCGGGGAGCTCCTACAATGAGCAGTTCTTC. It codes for CASSPRAGSSYNEQFF.

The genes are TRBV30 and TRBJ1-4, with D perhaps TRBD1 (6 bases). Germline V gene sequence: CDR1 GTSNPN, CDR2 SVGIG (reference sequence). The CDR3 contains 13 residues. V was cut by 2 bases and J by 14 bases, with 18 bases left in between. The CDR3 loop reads CAWSTNGGPSLFF. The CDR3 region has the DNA TGTGCCTGGAGTACGAACGGGGGGCCGTCCCTGTTTTTT.

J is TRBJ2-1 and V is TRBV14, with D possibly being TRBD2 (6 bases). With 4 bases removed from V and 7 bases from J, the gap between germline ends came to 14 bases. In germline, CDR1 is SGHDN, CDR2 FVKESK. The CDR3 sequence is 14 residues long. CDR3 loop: CASSPIQSGNEQFF. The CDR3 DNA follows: TGTGCCAGCAGCCCAATTCAGAGCGGGAATGAGCAGTTCTTC.

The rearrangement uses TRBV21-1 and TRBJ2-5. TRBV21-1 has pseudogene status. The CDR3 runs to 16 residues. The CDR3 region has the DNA TGTGCCAGCACCATACCCTGGGGGAGGGGGCGGGAGACCCAGTACTTC. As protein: CASTIPWGRGRETQYF.

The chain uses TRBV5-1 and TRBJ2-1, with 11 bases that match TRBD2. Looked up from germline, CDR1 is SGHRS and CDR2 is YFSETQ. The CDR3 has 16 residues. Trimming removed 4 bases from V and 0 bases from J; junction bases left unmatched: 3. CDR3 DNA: TGCGCCAGCAGCGTAGCGGGAGGGCCCTCCTACAATGAGCAGTTCTTC. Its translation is CASSVAGGPSYNEQFF.

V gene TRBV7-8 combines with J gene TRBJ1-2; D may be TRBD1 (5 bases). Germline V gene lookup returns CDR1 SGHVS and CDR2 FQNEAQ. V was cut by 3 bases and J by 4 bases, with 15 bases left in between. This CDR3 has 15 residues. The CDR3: CASSLTAGETYGYTF. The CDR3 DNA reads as TGTGCCAGCAGCTTGACAGCCGGGGAAACCTATGGCTACACCTTC.

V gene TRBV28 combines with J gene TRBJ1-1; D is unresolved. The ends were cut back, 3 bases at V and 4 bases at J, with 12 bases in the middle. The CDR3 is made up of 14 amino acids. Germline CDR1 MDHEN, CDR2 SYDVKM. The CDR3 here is CASSLAHGSTEAFF. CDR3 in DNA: TGTGCCAGCAGTTTGGCCCACGGGAGCACTGAAGCTTTCTTT.

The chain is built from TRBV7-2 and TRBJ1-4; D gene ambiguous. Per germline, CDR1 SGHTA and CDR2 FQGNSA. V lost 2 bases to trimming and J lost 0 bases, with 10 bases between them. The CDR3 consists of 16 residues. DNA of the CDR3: TGTGCCAGCAGCTTAAAGTCGGGAGCAACTAATGAAAAACTGTTTTTT. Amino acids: CASSLKSGATNEKLFF.

DNA for the CDR3: TGTGCCAGCAGGACCCAAAAGGACGGCGCTGGCTACACCTTC. Its protein product is CASRTQKDGAGYTF. This chain uses TRBV6-1 with TRBJ1-2; D is ambiguous. Germline V gene sequence: CDR1 MNHNS, CDR2 SASEGT. V dropped 6 bases and J dropped 7 bases, with 18 bases sitting between them. The CDR3 totals 14 residues.

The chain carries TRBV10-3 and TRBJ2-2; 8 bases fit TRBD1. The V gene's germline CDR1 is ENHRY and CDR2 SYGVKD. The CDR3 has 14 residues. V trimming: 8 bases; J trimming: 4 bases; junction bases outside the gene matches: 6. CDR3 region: CAIRGQGPTGELFF. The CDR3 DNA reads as TGTGCCATCCGAGGACAGGGCCCCACCGGGGAGCTGTTTTTT.

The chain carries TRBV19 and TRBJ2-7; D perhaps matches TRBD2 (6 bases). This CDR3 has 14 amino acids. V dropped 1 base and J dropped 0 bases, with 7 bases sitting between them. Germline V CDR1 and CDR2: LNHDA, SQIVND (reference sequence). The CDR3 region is CASSIGLVSYEQYF. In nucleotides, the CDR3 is TGTGCCAGTAGTATAGGACTAGTCTCCTACGAGCAGTACTTC.

The CDR3 region is CASSLRGGVDEQYF. CDR3 sequence (DNA): TGTGCCAGCAGCTTAAGAGGGGGGGTAGACGAGCAGTACTTC. The chain combines TRBV7-3 with TRBJ2-7; perhaps TRBD2 as D (7 bases). Germline V gives CDR1 SGHTA, CDR2 FQGTGA. V dropped 1 base and J dropped 5 bases, with 12 bases sitting between them. The CDR3 is made up of 14 amino acids.

CDR3 nucleotides: TGTGCCAGCAGCCCTGGCGTGGGAGTTAGAACCGGGGAGCTGTTTTTT. Its translation is CASSPGVGVRTGELFF. V usage is TRBV5-4 and J usage is TRBJ2-2; D perhaps matches TRBD2 (5 bases). Per germline, CDR1 SGHNT and CDR2 YYREEE (reference sequence). V was shortened by 4 bases and J by 5 bases, with 18 bases between the two germline ends. The CDR3 contains 16 residues.

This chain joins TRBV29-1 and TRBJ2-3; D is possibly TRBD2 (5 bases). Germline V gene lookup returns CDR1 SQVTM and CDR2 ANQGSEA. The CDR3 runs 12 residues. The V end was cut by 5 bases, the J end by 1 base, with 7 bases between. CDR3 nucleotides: TGCAGCGTTCCCGGGGGCACAGATACGCAGTATTTT. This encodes CSVPGGTDTQYF.

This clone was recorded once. The CDR3 region has the DNA TGTGCCAGCAGCGTTGACGCCGTGATCTACAATGAGCAGTTCTTC. Translation gives CASSVDAVIYNEQFF. The chain uses TRBV9 and TRBJ2-1; D unclear. The CDR3 contains 15 residues. The V end was cut by 2 bases, the J end by 3 bases, with 12 bases between. Looked up from germline, CDR1 is SGDLS and CDR2 is YYNGEE.